The 25 T cell receptor beta chains listed next were all sequenced from one sample in a study of tumor-infiltrating lymphocytes in primary liver carcinoma. Unsorted whole blood supplied the RNA, and germline DNA was extracted too. With a constant-region primer, TCR beta cDNA was made from approximately 520 ng of total RNA. Libraries of TCR beta came from three nested multiplex PCR rounds with slightly modified ARM-PCR. The two initial PCR rounds, about 9 cycles each, used TRBV1-TRBV30 forward and C-beta reverse primers. Each CDR3 protein gets one entry after TCRdb re-called the multiplex PCR reads with MiXCR. The sample holds fewer than 350,000 distinct CDR3 sequences; around three fifths are singletons and the top ten take roughly 9%. The sequenced sample consisted of peripheral blood. The receptor set was obtained from a man in his forties with primary liver carcinoma and hepatitis B virus infection.

Remarks on this clonotype: Since no conserved phenylalanine or tryptophan closes the CDR3, a read error is the likely cause. The chain employs TRBV10-3 and TRBJ2-7; a possible D gene is TRBD1 (6 bases). The CDR3 has 15 amino acids. Germline V gives CDR1 ENHRY, CDR2 SYGVKD. Here the CDR3 reads CAIRGPGHGSYEQYL. Written as DNA, the CDR3 is TGCGCCATCAGGGGTCCGGGACATGGATCCTACGAGCAGTACCTC.

The chain uses TRBV7-9 and TRBJ2-2, with TRBD2 matching 11 bases. This CDR3 contains 14 residues. Germline V gene lookup returns CDR1 SEHNR and CDR2 FQNEAQ (reference sequence). The CDR3 bases are TGTGCAATCACTAGCGGGGGCAACACCGGGGAGCTGTTTTTT. Encoded protein: CAITSGGNTGELFF.

Worth noting for this clonotype: A read error is possible here, since a much larger clone lies one base away. The rearrangement uses TRBV5-1 and TRBJ2-1; D is unclear. CDR1 is SGHRS, CDR2 YFSETQ, per germline. There are 14 residues in the CDR3. The ends were cut back, 3 bases at V and 5 bases at J, with 12 bases in the middle. DNA for the CDR3: TGCGCCAGCAGCTCCGCCAGCAGCCACAATGAGCAGTTCTTC. Translating it yields CASSSASSHNEQFF.

The V gene is TRBV5-1, the J gene TRBJ2-5; D might be TRBD1 (5 bases). CDR1 SGHRS and CDR2 YFSETQ come from the germline V gene. With 1 base removed from V and 5 bases from J, the gap between germline ends came to 15 bases. The length of the CDR3 is 15 residues. As DNA, the CDR3 is TGCGCCAGCAGCTTGCAGGGCAGACCCCAGGAGACCCAGTACTTC. Translation gives CASSLQGRPQETQYF.

The chain links TRBV14 to TRBJ1-2; a weak D match, TRBD1 (5 bases). Germline loops: CDR1 SGHDN, CDR2 FVKESK. CDR3 length: 15 residues. V lost 4 bases and J 1 base, leaving 13 bases between the germline ends. The CDR3 reads CASSPRIGVNYGYTF. CDR3 in DNA: TGTGCCAGCAGCCCCCGGATAGGGGTTAACTATGGCTACACCTTC.

Only a few counts were recorded for this clonotype. This chain joins TRBV5-1 and TRBJ2-5; perhaps TRBD2 as D (5 bases). The CDR3 loop spans 14 amino acids. Trimming removed 1 base at V and 0 bases at J, with 7 bases between. CDR1 and CDR2 from the germline V gene are SGHRS and YFSETQ. This chain's CDR3 is CASSLTGNQETQYF. The CDR3 coding sequence is TGCGCCAGCAGCTTGACCGGGAACCAAGAGACCCAGTACTTC.

Only one count was recorded for this clonotype. Because the CDR3 is missing its conserved closing phenylalanine or tryptophan, this is likely a read error. This chain links TRBV2 with TRBJ1-1; D is uncertain. V was shortened by 4 bases and J by 2 bases, with 11 bases between the two germline ends. The CDR3 consists of 14 residues. Per germline, CDR1 SNHLY and CDR2 FYNNEI. The CDR3 DNA is TGTGCCAGCAGTGCGACCCGGGGAAACACTGAAGCTTTCGTT. This sequence encodes CASSATRGNTEAFV.

This clonotype occurred many times. The chain combines TRBV12-3 or TRBV12-4 with TRBJ2-2; no firm D call. The CDR3 has 13 amino acids. V was cut by 5 bases and J by 7 bases, with 11 bases left in between. The CDR3 DNA reads as TGTGCCAGCAGTCTTGGACCAAACGGGGAGCTGTTTTTT. This gives the protein CASSLGPNGELFF.

J is TRBJ2-7 and V is TRBV28; the D gene is possibly TRBD2 (6 bases). V was pared by 4 bases and J by 4 bases, with 17 bases between. The CDR3 is 15 amino acids. Germline CDR1 reads MDHEN; CDR2 reads SYDVKM. CDR3 sequence: CASSSMGGSPYEQYF. DNA for the CDR3: TGTGCCAGCAGTTCGATGGGGGGTAGCCCATACGAGCAGTACTTC.

The chain joins TRBV7-9 to TRBJ2-7, with 11 bases aligning to TRBD2. Losses at the gene ends were 3 bases for V and 0 bases for J; bases not matched to a gene: 1. Germline CDR1 and CDR2: SEHNR and FQNEAQ (reference sequence). The CDR3 has 15 amino acids. The DNA of the CDR3 is TGTGCCAGCAGCTTTACTAGCGGGAGCTCCTACGAGCAGTACTTC. Amino acid sequence: CASSFTSGSSYEQYF.

This clonotype was seen repeatedly, ten times or more. The V and J genes are TRBV4-2 and TRBJ2-1, with TRBD2 matching 10 bases. Germline assignment: CDR1 LGHNA and CDR2 YNFKEQ. The CDR3 length is 16 residues. Losses at the gene ends were 4 bases for V and 2 bases for J; bases not matched to a gene: 5. As DNA, the CDR3 is TGTGCCAGCAGCCTTCTAGCGGGAGTCACCTACAATGAGCAGTTCTTC. Amino acid sequence: CASSLLAGVTYNEQFF.

To note about this clonotype: Given a much more abundant clone one base away, this may be a read error. The V call is TRBV5-1, the J call TRBJ2-1; D is possibly TRBD2 (6 bases). The CDR3 has 12 residues. Germline V CDR1 and CDR2: SGHRS, YFSETQ. The ends were cut back, 3 bases at V and 11 bases at J, with 12 bases in the middle. DNA for the CDR3: TGCGCCAGCAGCTCGGGACTCTATAAGCAGTTCTTC. This gives the protein CASSSGLYKQFF. Supplemented by reference TRBV5-1 and TRBJ2-1, the full variable domain reads KAGVTQTPRYLIKTRGQQVTLSCSPISGHRSVSWYQQTPGQGLQFLFEYFSETQRNKGNFPGRFSGRQFSNSRSEMNVSTLELGDSALYLCASSSGLYKQFFGPGTRLTVL.

This clonotype appeared once. With a much larger clone just one base away, this may be a read error. The chain combines TRBV4-2 with TRBJ1-1; the D gene is possibly TRBD1 (5 bases). The CDR3 loop spans 16 amino acids. Between the trimmed V and J ends, which lost 4 bases and 1 base, there was a span of 16 bases. Looked up from germline, CDR1 is LGHNA and CDR2 is YNFKEQ. CDR3 DNA sequence: TGTGCCAGCAGCCGAGAGATCTCGGGACGGAACACTGAAGCTTTCTTT. Translated: CASSREISGRNTEAFF.

The DNA of the CDR3 is TGTGCCAGCACCCCTTCCGGGATAGATCCCTACGAGCAGTACTTC. Amino acid sequence: CASTPSGIDPYEQYF. This rearrangement joins TRBV5-4 to TRBJ2-7; weak D call: TRBD2 (5 bases). The CDR3 is 15 amino acids. Germline V gene sequence: CDR1 SGHNT, CDR2 YYREEE (reference sequence). Trimming took off 6 bases at V and 2 bases at J, with 18 bases between the two ends.

Turning to this clonotype: Sequence at one end of the junction differs from germline and may be a read error. The chain couples TRBV12-3 or TRBV12-4 to TRBJ1-3; D is uncertain. This CDR3 region has 11 residues. The CDR3 loop is CDSSLGNTIYF. DNA of the CDR3: TGTGACAGCAGTCTCGGAAACACCATATATTTT.

About this clonotype: This may be a read error: a much more frequent sequence differs by one nucleotide. The gene calls are TRBV6-2 or TRBV6-3 and TRBJ2-2, with D perhaps TRBD1 or TRBD2 (6 bases each). This CDR3 is built from 14 residues. CDR1 and CDR2 from the germline V gene are MNHEY and SVGEGT. The CDR3 region has the DNA TGTGCCAGCAGTTACAGGGGGGACACCGAGGAGCTGTTTTTT. It yields the protein CASSYRGDTEELFF.

A remark on this clonotype: Germline is not matched at one junction end, which may reflect a read error. This chain joins TRBV12-5 and TRBJ1-1; maybe TRBD1 (6 bases). The CDR3 is 14 amino acids. Germline V gives CDR1 LGHNT, CDR2 FRNRAP. The CDR3 DNA follows: TGTACTAGTGCCGGGGACACTTCAAACACTGAAGCTTTCTTT. This codes for CTSAGDTSNTEAFF.

Remarks on this clonotype: An end of the junction does not agree with germline; a read error may underlie this. This rearrangement joins TRBV29-1 to TRBJ2-5; D tentatively fits TRBD1 or TRBD2 (5 bases each). CDR1 and CDR2 from the germline V gene are SQVTM and ANQGSEA. The CDR3 covers 13 residues. In nucleotides, the CDR3 is TGCATCGTCGGGGCCCCAGGGAAAGAGACCCGGTACTTC. Translating it yields CIVGAPGKETRYF. Based on the CDR3 plus reference TRBV29-1 and TRBJ2-5, the full variable domain is SAVISQKPSRDICQRGTSLTIQCQVDSQVTMMFWYRQQPGQSLTLIATANQGSEATYESGFVIDKFPISRPNLTFSTLTVSNMSPEDSSIYLCIVGAPGKETRYFGPGTRLLVL.

The chain carries TRBV11-2 and TRBJ2-1, with D maybe TRBD2 (6 bases). CDR1 SGHAT and CDR2 FQNNGV come from the germline V gene. This CDR3 spans 14 amino acids. The ends were cut back, 6 bases at V and 10 bases at J, with 19 bases in the middle. CDR3 bases: TGTGCCAGCAGTCGACTAGATGGAGGCCGAGAGCAGTTCTTC. Residues: CASSRLDGGREQFF.

A note on this clonotype: A much larger clone differs from this one at a single base, so this may be a read error. The chain is built from TRBV6-1 and TRBJ1-5; tentative D call: TRBD1 (6 bases). The germline V gene encodes CDR1 MNHNS and CDR2 SASEGT. The CDR3 runs to 16 residues. CDR3 protein: CAGSEGLRGINQPQHF. The CDR3 coding sequence is TGTGCCGGCAGTGAAGGTCTGAGGGGGATCAATCAGCCCCAGCATTTT.

Worth noting for this clonotype: A much larger clone sits a single nucleotide away, making a read error possible. The chain uses TRBV4-2 and TRBJ2-7; 9 bases fit TRBD2. This CDR3 comprises 16 residues. Germline loops: CDR1 LGHNA, CDR2 YNFKEQ. The CDR3 sequence is CASSQGLAEYSYGQYF. DNA for the CDR3: TGTGCCAGCAGCCAAGGACTAGCGGAATACTCCTACGGGCAGTACTTC.

V is TRBV20-1 and J is TRBJ1-2; TRBD1 aligns across 7 bases. Germline loops: CDR1 DFQATT, CDR2 SNEGSKA (reference sequence). V shed 3 bases and J 8 bases; nucleotides not matched to a gene: 12. The CDR3 is 14 amino acids. The CDR3 region has the DNA TGCAGTGCTAGGGGGCACACCCCAGGGGGGGGCTACACCTTC. It encodes CSARGHTPGGGYTF.

The table lists this clonotype with many counts. This rearrangement joins TRBV6-2 or TRBV6-3 to TRBJ1-1; TRBD1 might be the D (6 bases). The CDR3 length is 15 residues. CDR1 and CDR2 (germline): MNHEY, SVGEGT. Deletions cut 5 bases from V and 2 bases from J, with 15 bases between. The CDR3 bases are TGTGCCAGCAGTACCCCGGGACACGGAAACACTGAAGCTTTCTTT. As protein: CASSTPGHGNTEAFF.

The chain uses TRBV11-1 and TRBJ2-1; 9 nucleotides agree with TRBD2. The CDR3 has 16 amino acids. CDR1 SGHAT and CDR2 FQDESV come from the germline V gene (reference sequence). This CDR3 reads CVNSPIAGAYYDEQFF. The CDR3, as DNA: TGTGTCAACAGCCCCATAGCGGGAGCGTATTACGATGAGCAGTTCTTC. Drawing the rest from reference TRBV11-1 and TRBJ2-1, the complete variable domain is EAEVAQSPRYKITEKSQAVAFWCDPISGHATLYWYRQILGQGPELLVQFQDESVVDDSQLPKDRFSAERLKGVDSTLKIQPAELGDSAMYLCVNSPIAGAYYDEQFFGPGTRLTVL.

For this clonotype: This could be a read error, since a much larger clone is one nucleotide away. The rearrangement uses TRBV29-1 and TRBJ2-7; 10 bases are shared with TRBD1. Germline lookup yields CDR1 SQVTM and CDR2 ANQGSEA. CDR3 length: 16 amino acids. J lost 3 bases, V lost 5 bases, and 13 bases had no gene match. CDR3 sequence (DNA): TGCAGCGTTCTTTCCGGGACAGGGGATCCCGGCTACGAGCAGTACTTC. This encodes CSVLSGTGDPGYEQYF.